This TCR beta chain was recorded in a study of T cell clonality in common variable immunodeficiency. Sequencing input was equivalent genomic DNA from CVID and controls. Generated by immunoSEQ multiplex PCR, the TCRdb table keeps only in-frame clones and is missing some. Recorded here are about 2,500 clones, none singletons. By frequency in the sample, this clone is medium-sized. Its specificity is unknown. Study findings and constraints: In common variable immunodeficiency, TCR beta chains reportedly carried fewer deletions and N-nucleotide insertions.

Sequenced input: peripheral blood mononuclear cells. This clonotype originated in a human donor with common variable immunodeficiency.

The CDR3 here is CASSERQTQETQYF. CDR3 bases read: TGTGCCAGCAGTGAACGACAGACCCAAGAGACC. The chain couples TRBV2 to TRBJ2-5; D might be TRBD1 (5 bases). The CDR3 is cut off 3 residues early in the read; its end comes from the germline J gene. Germline V gene sequence: CDR1 SNHLY, CDR2 FYNNEI. The CDR3 sequence is 14 residues long. With 2 bases removed from V and 1 base from J, the gap between germline ends came to 8 bases.